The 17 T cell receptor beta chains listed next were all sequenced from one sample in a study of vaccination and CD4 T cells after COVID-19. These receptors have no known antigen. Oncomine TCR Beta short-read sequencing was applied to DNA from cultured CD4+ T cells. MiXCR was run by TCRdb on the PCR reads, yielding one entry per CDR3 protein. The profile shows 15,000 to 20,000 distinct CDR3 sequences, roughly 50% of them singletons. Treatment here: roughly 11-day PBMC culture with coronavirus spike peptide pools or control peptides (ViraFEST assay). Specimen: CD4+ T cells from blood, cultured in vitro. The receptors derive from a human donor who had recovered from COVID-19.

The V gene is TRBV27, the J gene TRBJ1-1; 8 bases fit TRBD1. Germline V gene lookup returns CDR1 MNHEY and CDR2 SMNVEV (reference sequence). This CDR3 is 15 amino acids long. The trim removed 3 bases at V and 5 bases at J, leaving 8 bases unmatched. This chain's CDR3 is CASSFSPGGGTEAFF. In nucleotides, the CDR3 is TGTGCCAGCAGTTTCTCACCAGGGGGCGGTACTGAAGCTTTCTTT.

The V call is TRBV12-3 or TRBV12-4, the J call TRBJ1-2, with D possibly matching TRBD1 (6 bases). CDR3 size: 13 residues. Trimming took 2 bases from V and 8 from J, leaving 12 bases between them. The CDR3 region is CASSLLQGQGYTF. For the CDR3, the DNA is TGTGCCAGCAGTTTACTACAGGGACAAGGCTACACCTTC.

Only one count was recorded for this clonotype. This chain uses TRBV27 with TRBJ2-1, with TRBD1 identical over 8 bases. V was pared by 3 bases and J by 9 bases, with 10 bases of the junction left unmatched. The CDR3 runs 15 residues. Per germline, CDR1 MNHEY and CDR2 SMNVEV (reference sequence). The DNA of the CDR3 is TGTGCCAGCAGTTTTGTAGGCAGGGGGCCGATTGAGCAGTTCTTC. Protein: CASSFVGRGPIEQFF.

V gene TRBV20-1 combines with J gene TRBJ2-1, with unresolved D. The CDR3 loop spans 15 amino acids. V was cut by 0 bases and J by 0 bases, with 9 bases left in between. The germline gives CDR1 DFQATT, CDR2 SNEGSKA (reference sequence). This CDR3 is CSARDGRSSYNEQFF. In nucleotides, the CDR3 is TGCAGTGCTAGAGATGGTCGAAGCTCCTACAATGAGCAGTTCTTC.

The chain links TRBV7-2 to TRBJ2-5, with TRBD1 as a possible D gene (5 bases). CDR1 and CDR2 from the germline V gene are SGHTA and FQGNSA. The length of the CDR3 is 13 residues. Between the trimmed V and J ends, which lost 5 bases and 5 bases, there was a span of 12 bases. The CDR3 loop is CASSTRVLETQYF. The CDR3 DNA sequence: TGTGCCAGCAGCACCAGGGTATTGGAGACCCAGTACTTC.

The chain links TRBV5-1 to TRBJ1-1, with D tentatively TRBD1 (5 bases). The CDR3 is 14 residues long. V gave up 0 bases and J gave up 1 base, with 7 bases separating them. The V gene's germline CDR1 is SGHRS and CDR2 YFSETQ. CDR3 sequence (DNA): TGCGCCAGCAGCTTGGTGCAGGGGAACACTGAAGCTTTCTTT. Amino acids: CASSLVQGNTEAFF.

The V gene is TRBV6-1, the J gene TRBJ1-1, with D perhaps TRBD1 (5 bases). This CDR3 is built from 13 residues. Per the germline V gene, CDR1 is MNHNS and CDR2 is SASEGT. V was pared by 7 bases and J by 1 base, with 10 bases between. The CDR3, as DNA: TGTGCCAGCACACGCGGGGGGAACACTGAAGCTTTCTTT. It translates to CASTRGGNTEAFF.

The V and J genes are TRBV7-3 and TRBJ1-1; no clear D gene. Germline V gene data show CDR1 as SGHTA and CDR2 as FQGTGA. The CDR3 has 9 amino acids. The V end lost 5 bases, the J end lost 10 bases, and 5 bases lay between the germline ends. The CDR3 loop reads CASSPGAFF. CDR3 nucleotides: TGTGCCAGCAGCCCGGGAGCTTTCTTT.

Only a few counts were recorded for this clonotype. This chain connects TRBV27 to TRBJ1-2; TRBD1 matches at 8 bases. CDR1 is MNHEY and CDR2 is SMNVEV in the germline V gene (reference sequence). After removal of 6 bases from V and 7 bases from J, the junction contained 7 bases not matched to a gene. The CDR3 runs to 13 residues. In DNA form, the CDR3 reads TGTGCCAGCAGGGGGACAGGCCGGACTGGCTACACCTTC. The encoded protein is CASRGTGRTGYTF.

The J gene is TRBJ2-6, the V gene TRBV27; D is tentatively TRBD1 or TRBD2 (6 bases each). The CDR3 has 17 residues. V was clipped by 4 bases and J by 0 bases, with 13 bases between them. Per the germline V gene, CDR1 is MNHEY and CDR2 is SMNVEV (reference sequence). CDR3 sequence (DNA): TGTGCCAGCAGTTCTTTCGGGGGCATCTCTGGGGCCAACGTCCTGACTTTC. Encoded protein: CASSSFGGISGANVLTF.

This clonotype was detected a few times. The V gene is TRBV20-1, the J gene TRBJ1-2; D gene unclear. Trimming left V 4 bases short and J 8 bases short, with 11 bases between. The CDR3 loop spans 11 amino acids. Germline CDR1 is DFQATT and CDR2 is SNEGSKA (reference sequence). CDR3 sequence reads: CSAIAVGGYTF. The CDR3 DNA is TGCAGTGCTATCGCGGTGGGCGGCTACACCTTC.

The CDR3 DNA reads as TGTGCCAGCAGCCTAGCGGGAGGGTTACATGAGCAGTTCTTC. Protein sequence: CASSLAGGLHEQFF. This chain uses TRBV12-3 or TRBV12-4 with TRBJ2-1, with 12 bases fitting TRBD2. V shed 6 bases, J shed 8 bases, and the junction held 5 bases outside the gene matches. There are 14 residues in the CDR3.

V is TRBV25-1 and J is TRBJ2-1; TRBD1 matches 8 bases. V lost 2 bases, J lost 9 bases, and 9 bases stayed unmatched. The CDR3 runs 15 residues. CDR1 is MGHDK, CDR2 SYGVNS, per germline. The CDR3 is CASSERGTGRFEQFF. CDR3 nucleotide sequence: TGTGCCAGCAGTGAAAGGGGGACAGGTAGGTTTGAGCAGTTCTTC. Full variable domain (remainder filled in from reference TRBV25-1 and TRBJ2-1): EADIYQTPRYLVIGTGKKITLECSQTMGHDKMYWYQQDPGMELHLIHYSYGVNSTEKGDLSSESTVSRIRTEHFPLTLESARPSHTSQYLCASSERGTGRFEQFFGPGTRLTVL.

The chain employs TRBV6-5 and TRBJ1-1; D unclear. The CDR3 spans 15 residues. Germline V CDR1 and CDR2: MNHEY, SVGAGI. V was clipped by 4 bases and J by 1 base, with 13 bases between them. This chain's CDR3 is CASSFGDGRNTEAFF. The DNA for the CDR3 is TGTGCCAGCAGTTTCGGTGACGGCCGGAACACTGAAGCTTTCTTT.

The CDR3: CAWGGQGAQPQHF. In DNA form, the CDR3 reads TGTGCCTGGGGGGGACAGGGTGCTCAGCCCCAGCATTTT. V and J are TRBV30 and TRBJ1-5, with TRBD1 identical over 9 bases. The CDR3 covers 13 residues. Germline V CDR1 and CDR2: GTSNPN, SVGIG (reference sequence). J was trimmed by 6 bases and V by 5 bases; bases with no gene match: 5.

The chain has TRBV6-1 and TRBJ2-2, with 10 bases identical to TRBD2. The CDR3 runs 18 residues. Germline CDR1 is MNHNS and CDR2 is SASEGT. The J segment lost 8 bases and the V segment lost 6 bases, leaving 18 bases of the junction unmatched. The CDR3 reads CASSATLGERGGKGELFF. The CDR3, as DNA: TGTGCCAGCAGCGCCACGTTGGGGGAGCGGGGGGGCAAAGGGGAGCTGTTTTTT.

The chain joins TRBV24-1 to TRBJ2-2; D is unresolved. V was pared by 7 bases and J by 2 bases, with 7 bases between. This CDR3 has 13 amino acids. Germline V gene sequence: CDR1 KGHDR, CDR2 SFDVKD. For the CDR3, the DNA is TGTGCCACCAGCGGCCGAAACACCGGGGAGCTGTTTTTT. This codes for CATSGRNTGELFF.